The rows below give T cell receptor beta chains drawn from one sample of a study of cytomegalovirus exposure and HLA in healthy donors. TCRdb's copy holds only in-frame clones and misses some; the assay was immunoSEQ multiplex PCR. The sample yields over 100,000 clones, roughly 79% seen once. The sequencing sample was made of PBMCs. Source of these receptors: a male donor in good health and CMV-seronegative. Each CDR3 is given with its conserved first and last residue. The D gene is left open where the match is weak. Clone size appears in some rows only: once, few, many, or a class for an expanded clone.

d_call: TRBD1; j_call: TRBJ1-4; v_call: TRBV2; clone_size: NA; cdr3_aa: CASRGTATNEKLFF; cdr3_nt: TGTGCCAGCAGGGGGACAGCAACTAATGAAAAACTGTTTTTT
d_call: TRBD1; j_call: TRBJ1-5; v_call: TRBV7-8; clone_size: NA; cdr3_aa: CASSSDDRGLWQPQHF; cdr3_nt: TGTGCCAGCAGCTCTGATGACAGGGGGCTCTGGCAGCCCCAGCATTTT
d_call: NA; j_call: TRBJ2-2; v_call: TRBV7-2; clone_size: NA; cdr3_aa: CASSLRQVGTGELFF; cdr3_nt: TGTGCCAGCAGCTTAAGGCAGGTCGGCACCGGGGAGCTGTTTTTT
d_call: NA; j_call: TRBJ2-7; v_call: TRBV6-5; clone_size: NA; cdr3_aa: CASSPLGSSYEQYF; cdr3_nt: TGTGCCAGCAGTCCACTCGGGAGCTCCTACGAGCAGTACTTC
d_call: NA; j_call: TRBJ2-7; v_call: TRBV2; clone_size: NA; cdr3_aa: CASTGLLYEQYF; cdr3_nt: TGTGCCAGCACGGGACTCCTCTACGAGCAGTACTTC
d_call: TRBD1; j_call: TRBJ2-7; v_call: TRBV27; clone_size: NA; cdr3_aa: CASRQGASYEQYF; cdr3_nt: TGTGCCAGCCGACAGGGGGCCTCCTACGAGCAGTACTTC
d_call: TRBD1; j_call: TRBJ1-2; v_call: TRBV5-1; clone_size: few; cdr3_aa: CASSFRGNNGYTF; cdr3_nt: TGCGCCAGCAGCTTCAGGGGGAATAATGGCTACACCTTC
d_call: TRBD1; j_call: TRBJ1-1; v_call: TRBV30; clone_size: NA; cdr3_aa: CAWSISTGFGTEAFF; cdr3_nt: TGTGCCTGGAGCATCTCGACAGGGTTTGGCACTGAAGCTTTCTTT
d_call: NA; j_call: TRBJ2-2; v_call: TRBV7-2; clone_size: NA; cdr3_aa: CASSMGGTNTGELFF; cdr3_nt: TGTGCCAGCAGTATGGGGGGAACGAACACCGGGGAGCTGTTTTTT
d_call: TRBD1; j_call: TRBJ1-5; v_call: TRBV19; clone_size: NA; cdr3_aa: CASSIGTAVINNQPQHF; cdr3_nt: TGTGCCAGTAGTATCGGGACAGCCGTCATTAACAATCAGCCCCAGCATTTT
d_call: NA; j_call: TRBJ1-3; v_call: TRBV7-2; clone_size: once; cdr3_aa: CASSSGTQSTIYF; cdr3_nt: TGTGCCAGCAGCTCCGGGACTCAGAGCACCATATATTTT
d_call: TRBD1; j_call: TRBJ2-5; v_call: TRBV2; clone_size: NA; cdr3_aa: CASTRTGGETQYF; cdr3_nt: TGTGCCAGCACTAGGACAGGGGGAGAGACCCAGTACTTC
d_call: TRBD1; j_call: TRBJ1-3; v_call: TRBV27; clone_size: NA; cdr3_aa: CASSLRQGFGGTIYF; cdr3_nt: TGTGCCAGCAGTCTTCGACAGGGTTTCGGGGGCACCATATATTTT
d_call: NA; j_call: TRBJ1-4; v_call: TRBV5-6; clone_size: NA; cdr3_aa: CASSLAYQRTNEKLFF; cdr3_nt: TGTGCCAGCAGCTTGGCCTACCAGAGGACTAATGAAAAACTGTTTTTT
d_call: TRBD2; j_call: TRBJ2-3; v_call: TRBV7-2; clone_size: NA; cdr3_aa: CASRQRLAGDIDTQYF; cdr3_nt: TGTGCCAGCAGACAAAGACTAGCGGGGGATATAGATACGCAGTATTTT
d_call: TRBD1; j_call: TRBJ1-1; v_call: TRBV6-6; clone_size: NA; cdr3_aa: CASSYRQGARTEAFF; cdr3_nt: TGTGCCAGCAGTTACCGACAGGGGGCGCGAACTGAAGCTTTCTTT